This T cell receptor (beta chain) was captured in a study of response to subunit inactivated influenza vaccine. CDR1 is ENHRY, CDR2 SYGVKD, per germline. The V gene end was trimmed by 0 bases and the J gene end by 4 bases; junction bases not matched to a gene: 2. This CDR3 is built from 15 residues. Each CDR3 protein is one row after TCRdb ran MiXCR on the RT-PCR reads. Among hundreds of thousands of distinct CDR3 sequences listed, around 11% were seen once. This clonotype has just a few counts. The same sample was also studied in work on T cells expressing NK-cell markers. That report notes: With UMIs, 5'RACE template switching was used to make TCR beta cDNA.

The chain joins TRBV10-3 to TRBJ2-3, with TRBD2 identical over 9 bases. This sequence originates from a man aged 50 or older who received an inactivated influenza vaccine. Sample: PBMCs from blood, taken on the day of vaccination. The CDR3 DNA sequence: TGTGCCATCAGTGAGTCCGGCGGGGGGGCAGATACGCAGTATTTT. It specifies CAISESGGGADTQYF.